This T cell receptor (beta chain) was sequenced during a study of shared clonotypes between healthy human individuals. Study as a whole: Plates per donor: three CD4 naive, three CD4 memory, two CD8 naive, one CD8 memory. The study, taken as a whole, reports: Blood was the sole source, and tissue repertoires probably differ.

Repertoires were generated with immunoSEQ multiplex PCR, while TCRdb's copy carries only in-frame clones and drops some. The sample has some 690,000 clones, 80% to 95% seen once. This clone occurred once. The antigen remains unidentified. This TCR derives from a man between 18 and 35 years old in good health. Some clones in this sample may be carry-over from other donors' samples. The sequenced sample consisted of memory CD8+ T cells from PBMCs. Regarding subset: CD45RO+ cells pooled with CCR7-negative TemRA cells.

CDR3 nucleotides: TGTGCCAGCAGTGAGAGCGGGAGCGCCTACGAGCAGTACTTC. Amino acid sequence: CASSESGSAYEQYF. V is TRBV2 and J is TRBJ2-7; 8 nucleotides match TRBD2. V trimming: 3 bases; J trimming: 2 bases; junction bases outside the gene matches: 3. The CDR3 length is 14 residues. CDR1 and CDR2 from the germline V gene are SNHLY and FYNNEI.